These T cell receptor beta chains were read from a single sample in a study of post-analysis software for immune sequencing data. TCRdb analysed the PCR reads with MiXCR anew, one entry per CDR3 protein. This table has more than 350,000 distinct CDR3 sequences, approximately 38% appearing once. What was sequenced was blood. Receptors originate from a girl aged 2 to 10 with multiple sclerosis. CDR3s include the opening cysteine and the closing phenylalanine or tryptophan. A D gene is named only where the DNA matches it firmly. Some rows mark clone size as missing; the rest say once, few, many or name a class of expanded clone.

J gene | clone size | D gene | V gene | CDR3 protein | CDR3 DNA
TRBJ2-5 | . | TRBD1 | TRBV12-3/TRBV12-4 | CASRSGQGYETQYF | TGTGCCAGCAGGTCGGGACAGGGGTATGAGACCCAGTACTTC
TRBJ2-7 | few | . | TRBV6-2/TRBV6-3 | CASSYPTRAGYEQYF | TGTGCCAGCAGTTACCCGACTAGGGCCGGCTACGAGCAGTACTTC
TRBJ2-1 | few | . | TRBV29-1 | CSVESPGQVYEQFF | TGCAGCGTTGAGTCCCCCGGCCAAGTGTATGAGCAGTTCTTC
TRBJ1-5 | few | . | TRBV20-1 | CSGVGGFNQPQHF | TGCAGTGGGGTCGGGGGGTTCAATCAGCCCCAGCATTTT
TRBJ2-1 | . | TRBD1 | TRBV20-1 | CSARTRTGAIYNEQFF | TGCAGTGCTAGGACGCGCACAGGGGCAATCTACAATGAGCAGTTCTTC
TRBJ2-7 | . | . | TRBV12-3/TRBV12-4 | CASSLERVRVHFYEQYF | TGTGCCAGCAGTTTAGAGAGGGTTAGGGTTCATTTCTACGAGCAGTACTTC
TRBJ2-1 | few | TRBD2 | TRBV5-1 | CASSTTSGRGNNEQFF | TGCGCCAGCAGCACAACTAGCGGGAGAGGTAACAATGAGCAGTTCTTC
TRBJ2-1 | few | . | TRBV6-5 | CASSYLRGKSSYNEQFF | TGTGCCAGCAGTTACCTCAGGGGTAAGAGCTCCTACAATGAGCAGTTCTTC
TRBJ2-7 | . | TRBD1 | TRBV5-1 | CASSQYKKDRRSYNEQYF | TGCGCCAGCAGCCAATATAAAAAGGACAGGAGATCCTACAATGAGCAGTACTTC
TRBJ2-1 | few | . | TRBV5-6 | CASSLERYSYNEQFF | TGTGCCAGCAGCTTGGAACGGTACTCCTACAATGAGCAGTTCTTC
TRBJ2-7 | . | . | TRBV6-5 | CASSYNGVYEQYF | TGTGCCAGCAGTTACAACGGGGTCTACGAGCAGTACTTC
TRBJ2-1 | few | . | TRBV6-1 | CASSESWGLVSYEQFF | TGTGCCAGCAGTGAAAGTTGGGGGCTGGTATCATATGAGCAGTTCTTC
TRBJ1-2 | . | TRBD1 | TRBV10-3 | CAISQTGGNYGYTF | TGTGCCATCAGTCAGACAGGGGGCAACTATGGCTACACCTTC
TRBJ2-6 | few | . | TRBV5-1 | CASSLGTKLSGANVLTF | TGCGCCAGCAGCTTGGGTACTAAATTATCTGGGGCCAACGTCCTGACTTTC
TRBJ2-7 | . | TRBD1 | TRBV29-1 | CSIRQGRYEQYF | TGCAGCATCCGACAGGGGCGGTACGAGCAGTACTTC
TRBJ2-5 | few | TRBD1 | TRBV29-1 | CSVDGTAQETQYF | TGCAGCGTTGACGGGACAGCCCAAGAGACCCAGTACTTC
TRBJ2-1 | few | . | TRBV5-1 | CASSLLTGPNEQFF | TGCGCCAGCAGCTTGTTGACAGGCCCAAATGAGCAGTTCTTC
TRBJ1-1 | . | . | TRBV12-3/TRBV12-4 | CATRRENTEAFF | TGTGCCACCAGGCGGGAGAACACTGAAGCTTTCTTT
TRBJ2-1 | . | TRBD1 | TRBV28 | CAIRGGQGAPTGRNEQFF | TGTGCCATCAGGGGGGGACAGGGGGCGCCGACCGGGAGGAATGAGCAGTTCTTC
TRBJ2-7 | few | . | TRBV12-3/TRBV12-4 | CASSPPPQEGFYEQYF | TGTGCCAGCAGTCCCCCCCCGCAGGAGGGGTTCTACGAGCAGTACTTC
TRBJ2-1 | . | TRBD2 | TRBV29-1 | CSVGTRLSYNEQFF | TGCAGCGTGGGGACTAGGCTCTCCTACAATGAGCAGTTCTTC
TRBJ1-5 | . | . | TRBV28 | CASTIDQPQHF | TGTGCCAGCACCATTGATCAGCCCCAGCATTTT
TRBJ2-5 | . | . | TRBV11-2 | CASSSYREETQYF | TGTGCCAGCAGCTCCTACAGGGAAGAGACCCAGTACTTC
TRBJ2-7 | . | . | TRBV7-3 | CASSHLTQLSYEQYF | TGTGCCAGCAGCCACTTGACGCAGCTCTCCTACGAGCAGTACTTC
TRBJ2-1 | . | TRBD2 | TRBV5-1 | CASSGRLAGGENNEQFF | TGCGCCAGCAGCGGCCGACTAGCGGGAGGGGAAAACAATGAGCAGTTCTTC
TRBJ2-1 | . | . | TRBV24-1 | CATSDPLNNEQFF | TGTGCCACCAGTGATCCCCTTAACAATGAGCAGTTCTTC
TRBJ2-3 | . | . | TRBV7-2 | CASSPTRTPVRDTQYF | TGTGCCAGCAGCCCGACTAGGACTCCGGTGAGAGATACGCAGTATTTT
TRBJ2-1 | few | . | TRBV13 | CASSWGLAYNEQFF | TGTGCCAGCAGCTGGGGACTCGCCTACAATGAGCAGTTCTTC
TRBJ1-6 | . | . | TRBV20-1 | CSAKGSYNSPLHF | TGCAGTGCTAAAGGGTCCTATAATTCACCCCTCCACTTT
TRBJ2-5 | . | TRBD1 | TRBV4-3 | CASSQGQGTGETQYF | TGCGCCAGCAGCCAAGGACAGGGTACAGGAGAGACCCAGTACTTC
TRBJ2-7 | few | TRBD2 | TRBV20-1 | CSAPLAGLIYEQYF | TGCAGTGCTCCCCTAGCGGGGTTAATCTACGAGCAGTACTTC
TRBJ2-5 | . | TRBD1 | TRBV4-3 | CASSQTQGVGETQYF | TGCGCCAGCAGCCAAACCCAGGGGGTTGGAGAGACCCAGTACTTC
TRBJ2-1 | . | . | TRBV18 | CASSPPGQGSYNEQFF | TGTGCCAGCTCACCACCGGGGCAGGGCTCCTACAATGAGCAGTTCTTC
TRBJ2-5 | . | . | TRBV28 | CASSTRWGQETQYF | TGTGCCAGCAGTACCCGGTGGGGTCAAGAGACCCAGTACTTC
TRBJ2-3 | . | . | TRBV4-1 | CASSQGVSGGGTQYF | TGCGCCAGCAGCCAAGGTGTTTCAGGGGGAGGTACGCAGTATTTT
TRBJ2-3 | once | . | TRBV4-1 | CASSQVLTIDTQYF | TGCGCCAGCAGCCAAGTATTAACAATAGATACGCAGTATTTT
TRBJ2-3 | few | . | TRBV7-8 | CASSLVVLGTDTQYF | TGTGCCAGCAGCTTAGTAGTTTTAGGGACAGATACGCAGTATTTT
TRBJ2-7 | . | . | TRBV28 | CASTSPSSSCEQYF | TGTGCCAGCACCTCACCGAGCTCTTCCTGCGAGCAGTACTTC
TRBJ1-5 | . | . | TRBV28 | CASSPINQPQHF | TGTGCCAGCAGTCCTATAAATCAGCCCCAGCATTTT
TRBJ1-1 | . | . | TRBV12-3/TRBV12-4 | CALRRLNTEAFF | TGTGCCCTCAGGAGATTGAACACTGAAGCTTTCTTT
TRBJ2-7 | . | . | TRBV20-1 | CSARAGGGSYEQYF | TGCAGTGCTAGAGCAGGAGGGGGCTCCTACGAGCAGTACTTC
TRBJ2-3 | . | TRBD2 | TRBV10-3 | CAISSPGGTDTQYF | TGTGCCATCAGCTCTCCGGGGGGGACAGATACGCAGTATTTT
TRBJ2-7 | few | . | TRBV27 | CASNLGPGPSSYEQYF | TGTGCCAGCAACCTTGGGCCGGGCCCCAGCTCCTACGAGCAGTACTTC
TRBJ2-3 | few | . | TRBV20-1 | CSASSGAEGTDTQYF | TGCAGTGCTAGCTCGGGGGCCGAAGGCACAGATACGCAGTATTTT
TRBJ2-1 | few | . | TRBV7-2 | CASSSFGTSYNEQFF | TGTGCCAGCAGCTCCTTCGGGACGTCCTACAATGAGCAGTTCTTC
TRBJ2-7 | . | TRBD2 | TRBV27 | CASSFSAGAAYEQYF | TGTGCCAGCAGTTTTTCTGCGGGAGCGGCCTACGAGCAGTACTTC
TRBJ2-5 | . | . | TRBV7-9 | CASSLVTSWQQETQYF | TGTGCCAGCAGCTTAGTGACCAGTTGGCAGCAAGAGACCCAGTACTTC
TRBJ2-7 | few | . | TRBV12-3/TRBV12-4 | CASSPGPLQSAYEQYF | TGTGCCAGCAGTCCAGGACCTTTACAGAGTGCCTACGAGCAGTACTTC
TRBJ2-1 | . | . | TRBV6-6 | CASSYLERTNEQFF | TGTGCCAGCAGTTACCTAGAGCGCACGAATGAGCAGTTCTTC
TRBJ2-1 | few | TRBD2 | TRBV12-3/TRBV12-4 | CASSPRTSGAKNEQFF | TGTGCCAGCAGTCCCCGGACTAGCGGGGCTAAGAATGAGCAGTTCTTC
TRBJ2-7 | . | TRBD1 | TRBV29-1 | CSVAGTGNSYEQYF | TGCAGCGTAGCCGGGACAGGCAACTCCTACGAGCAGTACTTC
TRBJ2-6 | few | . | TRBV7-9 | CASSNDGGANVLTF | TGTGCCAGCAGCAACGACGGGGGGGCCAACGTCCTGACTTTC
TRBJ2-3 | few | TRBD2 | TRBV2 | CASSVVLAGADTQYF | TGTGCCAGCAGTGTGGTCCTAGCGGGGGCGGATACGCAGTATTTT
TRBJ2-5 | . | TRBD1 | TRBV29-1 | CSVSQGELFNEQYF | TGCAGCGTTTCACAGGGGGAACTCTTCAATGAGCAGTACTTC
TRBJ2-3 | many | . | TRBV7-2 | CASSFDYSSTDTQYF | TGTGCCAGCAGCTTCGACTACTCTAGCACAGATACGCAGTATTTT